The following is a T cell receptor (beta chain) sequence with its context. As yet, its antigen is unknown. Sequenced by immunoSEQ multiplex PCR; TCRdb stores in-frame clones only, minus some. The table includes 9,000 or so clones, about 85% detected once. This CDR3 has 14 residues. CDR1 MNHNS and CDR2 SASEGT come from the germline V gene. Trimming stripped 6 bases from V and 4 bases from J, with 15 bases between. This record comes from a study of T cells and Merkel cell carcinoma outcomes. Overall study results and limits: Reportedly, T-cell repertoire with density predicts Merkel cell carcinoma outcomes.

The origin of this receptor is a human donor with Merkel cell carcinoma. This rearrangement joins TRBV6-1 to TRBJ1-1; perhaps TRBD1 as D (5 bases). The specimen sequenced was tumor tissue from Merkel cell carcinoma. CDR3 nucleotides: TGTGCCAGCAGCCGGGACTCCTATGGCACTGAAGCTTTCTTT. It codes for CASSRDSYGTEAFF.